The 30 T cell receptor beta chains in this list originate from one sample, sequenced in a study of tumor and adjacent non-tumor tissue in lung cancer. The template was RNA from unsorted bulk tissue. More than 3 cm separated this lung sample from the edge of the tumor. Three rounds of nested PCR, following a modified ARM-PCR protocol, produced the TCRbeta library. One entry per CDR3 protein results from TCRdb running MiXCR on the multiplex PCR reads. The sample has about 80,000 distinct CDR3 sequences; about four fifths are singletons. Sequenced: distant non-tumor lung tissue. The receptor source for this set is a man between 60 and 70 years old with non-small cell lung cancer.

The chain couples TRBV29-1 to TRBJ2-5, with 7 bases that match TRBD1. V lost 0 bases to trimming and J lost 5 bases; unmatched junction nucleotides: 9. CDR1 is SQVTM and CDR2 is ANQGSEA in the germline V gene. This CDR3 region has 15 residues. The CDR3 region has the DNA TGCAGCGTTGAAGATCCAAAGGGGGCTCAGGAGACCCAGTACTTC. This gives the protein CSVEDPKGAQETQYF.

Notes on this clonotype: A clone one base away is much larger, so this may be a read error. The chain joins TRBV7-9 to TRBJ2-5; D possibly corresponds to TRBD1 (6 bases). In germline, CDR1 is SEHNR, CDR2 FQNEAQ (reference sequence). The CDR3 totals 14 residues. The germline V and J ends were trimmed by 9 bases and 1 base, with 15 bases remaining between them. The CDR3 DNA reads TGTGCCAGAAGCCCCCAGGGGATCCAAGAGACCCAGTACTTC. Amino acid sequence: CARSPQGIQETQYF. Together with reference TRBV7-9 and TRBJ2-5, the CDR3 gives the full variable domain: DTGVSQNPRHKITKRGQNVTFRCDPISEHNRLYWYRQTLGQGPEFLTYFQNEAQLEKSRLLSDRFSAERPKGSFSTLEIQRTEQGDSAMYLCARSPQGIQETQYFGPGTRLLVL.

With regard to this clonotype: The junction differs from germline at one of its ends, possibly a read error. The genes are TRBV11-3 and TRBJ2-1; 8 bases are shared with TRBD2. The CDR3 is made up of 16 amino acids. From germline, CDR1 is SGHNT and CDR2 YENEEA. CDR3 protein: CASSLVGTTGRENQFF. The CDR3 DNA sequence: TGTGCCAGTAGCTTAGTTGGGACTACCGGGAGGGAGAATCAGTTCTTC.

As to this clonotype: The junction does not match germline at one end; this may be a read error. The chain employs TRBV12-3 or TRBV12-4 and TRBJ2-2; 7 nucleotides agree with TRBD2. This CDR3 has 16 amino acids. The CDR3 bases are TGTGTCAGCAGTTTACTCTGGGGGAGGGAGACCGGGGAGCTTTTTTTT. Amino acid sequence: CVSSLLWGRETGELFF.

The rearrangement joins TRBV12-1 to TRBJ2-1; the table names TRBD1, a call not compared with the DNA. The DNA end lines up better with TRBJ2-7; the J call may be wrong. TRBV12-1 is noted as a pseudogene. CDR3 size: 15 residues. The CDR3 loop reads CASSFVGGVADEQYF. CDR3 sequence (DNA): TGTGCCAGCAGCTTTGTGGGGGGAGTTGCTGATGAGCAGTACTTC.

Comments on this clonotype: The junction shows a germline mismatch at one end, possibly a read error. V is TRBV4-3 and J is TRBJ1-4, with 7 bases that match TRBD1. Looked up from germline, CDR1 is LGHNA and CDR2 is YSLEER. The CDR3 consists of 17 residues. CDR3 nucleotides: TGTGCCAGCAGCCAAGCGAAATGGGGACAGAAGGGTGAAAAACTGTTTTTT. Amino acid sequence: CASSQAKWGQKGEKLFF.

This clonotype was recorded only once. Its ends do not fully match the called genes, so a read error is possible. The rearrangement uses TRBV7-8 and TRBJ1-3; D unclear. Germline values: CDR1 SGHVS, CDR2 FQNEAQ. The CDR3 loop spans 12 amino acids. As DNA, the CDR3 is TGTGCCAGCAACTTAGGTGGGTACACCATATATTTT. Amino acids: CASNLGGYTIYF.

This clonotype was recorded many times. The CDR3 DNA reads as TGCAGTGCTAGCGGGAGTCCGAACACCGGGGAGCTGTTTTTT. It yields the protein CSASGSPNTGELFF. The gene calls are TRBV20-1 and TRBJ2-2; perhaps TRBD2 as D (6 bases). This CDR3 has 14 residues. Germline V gene data show CDR1 as DFQATT and CDR2 as SNEGSKA (reference sequence). V was trimmed by 3 bases and J by 0 bases, leaving 8 bases between them.

This clonotype was found once. With a much larger clone just one base away, this may be a read error. The rearrangement links TRBV6-6 to TRBJ2-4; the match to TRBD1 covers 9 bases. This CDR3 has 14 amino acids. V lost 6 bases and J lost 6; bases outside the gene matches: 6. Germline V gene sequence: CDR1 MNHNY, CDR2 SVGAGI (reference sequence). The DNA of the CDR3 is TGTGCCAGCAGCCCGGACAGGGGCACAAACATTCAGTACTTC. The encoded protein is CASSPDRGTNIQYF.

A note on this clonotype: Germline and junction disagree at one end, which may indicate a read error. V gene TRBV6-6 combines with J gene TRBJ1-1; D gene unclear. Per germline, CDR1 MNHNY and CDR2 SVGAGI (reference sequence). CDR3 size: 12 residues. CDR3 amino acids: CTSSYGKADAFF. The CDR3, as DNA: TGTACCAGCAGTTACGGGAAGGCTGATGCTTTCTTT.

A word on this clonotype: Relative to the germline gene, one junction end is altered; a read error may explain this. The rearrangement uses TRBV29-1 and TRBJ2-7; possibly TRBD2 for D (5 bases). This CDR3 has 13 amino acids. The V gene's germline CDR1 is SQVTM and CDR2 ANQGSEA. The CDR3 loop reads CNVGGGHSYEQYF. In DNA form, the CDR3 reads TGCAACGTTGGAGGCGGGCACTCCTACGAGCAGTACTTC.

This clonotype showed up just once. The junction does not match germline at one end; this may be a read error. This sequence joins TRBV4-2 and TRBJ1-2, with no clear D. CDR3 size: 14 residues. Germline lookup yields CDR1 LGHNA and CDR2 YNFKEQ. This CDR3 reads CSSNQEQPTDAYTF. The DNA of the CDR3 is TGTTCCAGCAACCAAGAGCAACCGACGGATGCCTACACCTTC.

This clonotype showed up just a few times. This clone may be a read error of a much larger clone one base away. The rearrangement uses TRBV12-3 or TRBV12-4 and TRBJ2-3, with TRBD2 as a possible D gene (5 bases). V was trimmed by 3 bases and J by 2 bases, leaving 12 bases between them. The CDR3 length is 15 residues. DNA of the CDR3: TGTGCCAGCAGTTTTCTAGCTGAACACACAGATACGCAGTATTTT. This translates into CASSFLAEHTDTQYF.

This clonotype was seen only once. The conserved phenylalanine or tryptophan normally closing the CDR3 is absent here, so this likely arose from a read error. No DNA is shown, since the ends of the CDR3 on it are uncertain; the CDR3 is the one TCRdb lists. The J gene is TRBJ1-1, the V gene TRBV11-2; TRBD1, the D gene given by the table, was not confirmed from the DNA. Per germline, CDR1 SGHAT and CDR2 FQNNGV. Including both end residues, the CDR3 is 15 amino acids long. The CDR3 loop reads CASSLDPGAYTEALY.

The chain employs TRBV6-2 or TRBV6-3 and TRBJ1-1; D uncertain. Germline V lookup: CDR1 MNHEY, CDR2 SVGEGT. V was cut by 6 bases and J by 10 bases, with 24 bases left in between. The CDR3 length is 15 residues. CDR3 amino acids: CASRLSGPRTAGAFF. Written as DNA, the CDR3 is TGTGCCAGCAGGCTATCTGGACCACGAACGGCTGGAGCTTTCTTT.

This chain links TRBV11-2 with TRBJ2-6; TRBD1 is a possible D gene (5 bases). The length of the CDR3 is 14 residues. The germline CDR1 and CDR2 sequences are SGHAT and FQNNGV. V was clipped by 9 bases and J by 18 bases, with 27 bases between them. The CDR3: CASSPISGANVTTF. In nucleotides, the CDR3 is TGTGCCAGTAGTCCTATTTCTGGGGCCAACGTCACGACTTTC.

Of note for this clonotype: At one of its ends the junction is not consistent with the germline gene, which may arise from a read error. The V and J genes are TRBV20-1 and TRBJ2-3; D is unresolved. The CDR3 is 13 amino acids. Looked up from germline, CDR1 is DFQATT and CDR2 is SNEGSKA (reference sequence). The CDR3 region has the DNA TGCATTGCTAGAAAAGTAGACACTGATACGCAGTATTTT. Protein sequence: CIARKVDTDTQYF.

This chain uses TRBV7-9 with TRBJ2-3, with 8 bases aligning to TRBD2. After removal of 10 bases from V and 2 bases from J, the junction contained 11 bases not matched to a gene. The CDR3 extends over 15 amino acids. Germline CDR1 reads SEHNR; CDR2 reads FQNEAQ (reference sequence). CDR3 in DNA: TGTGCCAACAGTTTCGGGGGGGCCTTCACAGATACGCAGTATTTT. Its protein product is CANSFGGAFTDTQYF.

The chain uses TRBV29-1 and TRBJ1-1; D is unclear. Germline values: CDR1 SQVTM, CDR2 ANQGSEA. This CDR3 comprises 18 residues. Trimming removed 3 bases from V and 1 base from J, with 24 bases in between. The DNA for the CDR3 is TGCAGCGTTGAGAGAGGTATCGTCAAGGGAGGAAGGAACACTGAAGCTTTCTTT. This codes for CSVERGIVKGGRNTEAFF.

As regards this clonotype: The CDR3 carries no conserved terminal phenylalanine or tryptophan, so it likely arises from a read error. This sequence joins TRBV12-3 or TRBV12-4 and TRBJ2-6, with D perhaps given as TRBD1 or TRBD2 (5 bases each). The CDR3 is made up of 15 amino acids. The CDR3: CASIQGRSGTNVLTL. DNA for the CDR3: TGTGCCAGCATCCAGGGACGATCTGGGACCAACGTTCTGACTCTC.

Concerning this clonotype: The CDR3 does not end in the conserved phenylalanine or tryptophan, so this is likely a read error. The V call is TRBV20-1, the J call TRBJ1-1; no firm D call. The CDR3 totals 13 residues. Trimming shortened V by 5 bases and J by 5 bases, and 15 bases separated the two germline ends. The V gene's germline CDR1 is DFQATT and CDR2 SNEGSKA (reference sequence). The CDR3 is CSAVSRQRTEAFI. The CDR3 bases are TGCAGTGCTGTATCACGTCAGAGGACTGAAGCTTTCATT.

A remark on this clonotype: At one boundary the junction diverges from the germline segment, which might be a read error. J is TRBJ1-2 and V is TRBV5-4; the D gene is possibly TRBD1 (5 bases). CDR3 size: 13 residues. Looked up from germline, CDR1 is SGHNT and CDR2 is YYREEE (reference sequence). The CDR3 is CASSLWGNYGYTF. The CDR3, as DNA: TGTGCTAGCAGCTTGTGGGGGAACTATGGCTACACCTTC.

On this clonotype: Likely a read error: the CDR3 ends without its conserved phenylalanine or tryptophan. The chain recombines TRBV11-2 with TRBJ2-2, with 7 nucleotides matching TRBD2. This CDR3 comprises 17 residues. V lost 1 base and J lost 1; bases outside the gene matches: 6. Germline V CDR1 and CDR2: SGHAT, FQNNGV. This CDR3 is CASSLGGGSGNTGELFS. The CDR3 DNA reads as TGTGCCAGCAGCTTAGGGGGCGGGAGCGGGAACACCGGGGAGCTGTTTTCT.

Of note for this clonotype: The final CDR3 position lacks the conserved phenylalanine or tryptophan, pointing to a likely read error. The chain couples TRBV12-3 or TRBV12-4 to TRBJ2-2; D may be TRBD1 (5 bases). CDR3 size: 16 residues. The CDR3 reads CAISLRAGPRTGELFS. CDR3 DNA: TGTGCCATCAGTTTAAGGGCAGGGCCTAGAACCGGGGAGCTGTTTTCT.

About this clonotype itself: It is likely a read error, because the conserved phenylalanine at the end of the CDR3 is missing. V gene TRBV6-5 combines with J gene TRBJ2-6; 10 nucleotides match TRBD2. This CDR3 has 17 residues. Germline V gene data show CDR1 as MNHEY and CDR2 as SVGAGI. The CDR3 DNA sequence: TGTACCAGCAGCCTAGCGGGAGCCAACTCTGGGGCCAACGTCCTGACTTTA. This codes for CTSSLAGANSGANVLTL.

Remarks on this clonotype: At one boundary the junction diverges from the germline segment, which might be a read error. The chain recombines TRBV29-1 with TRBJ2-2, with 10 bases fitting TRBD2. Germline CDR1 SQVTM, CDR2 ANQGSEA. The CDR3 consists of 13 residues. CDR3 nucleotide sequence: TGCAGCGTCGGACTAGCGGCAGGCAGGGAGCCGTTCTTT. It specifies CSVGLAAGREPFF.

This chain connects TRBV5-1 to TRBJ2-7, with 7 bases aligning to TRBD1. The CDR3 loop spans 14 amino acids. The V gene end was trimmed by 4 bases and the J gene end by 6 bases; junction bases not matched to a gene: 10. CDR1 and CDR2 from the germline V gene are SGHRS and YFSETQ. The CDR3 nucleotides read TGCGCCAGCAGCAGGCAGGGGGATCCACGCGAGCAGTACTTC. Its translation is CASSRQGDPREQYF.

The gene calls are TRBV11-2 and TRBJ2-1; TRBD2 is a possible D gene (6 bases). The CDR3 spans 17 residues. Trimming took 10 bases from V and 8 from J, leaving 30 bases between them. Germline V gene data show CDR1 as SGHAT and CDR2 as FQNNGV. The CDR3 DNA is TGTGCCAATAGTTACTGGGGAGTAGTCCTCCCGGGGGATGAGCAGTTCTTC. Protein product: CANSYWGVVLPGDEQFF.

A note on this clonotype: The CDR3 ends on some other residue instead of the conserved phenylalanine or tryptophan, so this is likely a read error. No DNA is shown, since the ends of the CDR3 on it are uncertain; the CDR3 is the one TCRdb lists. The chain uses TRBV11-3 and TRBJ2-1; TRBD2, the table's D call, lacks a check against the DNA. The CDR3 numbers 17 amino acids, ends counted. The V gene's germline CDR1 is SGHNT and CDR2 YENEEA. The CDR3 region is CASSLDRLAGVGNAQLV.

This chain joins TRBV4-2 and TRBJ2-1, with TRBD2 matching over 8 bases. Trimming took 8 bases from V and 6 from J; bases not matched to a gene: 15. Looked up from germline, CDR1 is LGHNA and CDR2 is YNFKEQ. The CDR3 extends over 16 amino acids. The CDR3 loop reads CASYQDAAGVPNEQFF. CDR3 coding DNA: TGTGCCAGCTACCAAGATGCAGCGGGAGTCCCCAATGAGCAGTTCTTC.